This TCR beta chain was captured in a study of blood T cells in healthy people across ages. The V and J ends lost 4 bases and 7 bases respectively, with 21 bases between them. This CDR3 has 16 amino acids. Germline CDR1 is SGHRS and CDR2 is YFSETQ. A second 7 to 11 cycle PCR used barcoded and J-beta primers. The template-switch adaptor was a 5' adaptor with 12 random nucleotides. It tagged each cDNA molecule. TCRdb called the 5' RACE reads again in MiXCR, with one record for every CDR3 protein. The data show about 800,000 distinct CDR3 sequences, with about 42% seen just once and approximately 18% held by the top ten.

This TCR derives from an older man in good health. V and J are TRBV5-1 and TRBJ2-1, with D unresolved. Material: blood. The CDR3 loop reads CASSPPTLTERNEQFF. CDR3 bases: TGCGCCAGCAGCCCCCCGACCCTTACCGAACGAAATGAGCAGTTCTTC.